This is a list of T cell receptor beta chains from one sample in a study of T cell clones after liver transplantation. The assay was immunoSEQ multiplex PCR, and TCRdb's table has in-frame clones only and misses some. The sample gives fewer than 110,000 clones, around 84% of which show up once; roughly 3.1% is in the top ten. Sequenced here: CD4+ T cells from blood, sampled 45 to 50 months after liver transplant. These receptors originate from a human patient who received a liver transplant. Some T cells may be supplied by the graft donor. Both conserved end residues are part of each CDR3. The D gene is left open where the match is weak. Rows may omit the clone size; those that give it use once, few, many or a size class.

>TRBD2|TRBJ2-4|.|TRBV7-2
CASSLRLAGRNIQYF
TGTGCCAGCAGCTTACGACTAGCGGGGCGTAACATTCAGTACTTC
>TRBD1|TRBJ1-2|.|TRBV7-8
CASSLAGQGYGYTF
TGTGCCAGCAGCTTAGCGGGACAGGGCTATGGCTACACCTTC
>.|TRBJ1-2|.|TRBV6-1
CASSEMGRGFSYGYTF
TGTGCCAGCAGTGAAATGGGGAGGGGGTTTTCCTATGGCTACACCTTC
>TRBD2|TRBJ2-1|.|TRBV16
CASSQSQLAGVPLLF
TGTGCCAGCAGCCAATCTCAACTAGCGGGAGTTCCCCTGCTCTTC
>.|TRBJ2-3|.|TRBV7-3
CASSLGSLGTDTQYF
TGTGCCAGCAGCTTAGGCTCCTTGGGGACAGATACGCAGTATTTT
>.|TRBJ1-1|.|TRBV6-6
CASSYGGRRHTEAFF
TGTGCCAGCAGTTACGGGGGACGTAGACACACTGAAGCTTTCTTT
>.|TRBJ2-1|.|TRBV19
CASSTPPGTEQFF
TGTGCCAGTAGTACCCCCCCAGGGACAGAGCAGTTCTTC
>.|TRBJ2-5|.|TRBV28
CASSLMQAPGETQYF
TGTGCCAGCAGTTTAATGCAGGCGCCGGGGGAGACCCAGTACTTC
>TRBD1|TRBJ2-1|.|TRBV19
CASSTGQGQQRHNEQFF
TGTGCCAGTAGTACAGGACAGGGACAACAACGACACAATGAGCAGTTCTTC
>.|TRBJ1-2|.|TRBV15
CATSSARTANYGYTF
TGTGCCACCAGCAGTGCTCGGACAGCTAACTATGGCTACACCTTC
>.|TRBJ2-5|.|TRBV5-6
CASSWGSKETQYF
TGTGCCAGCAGCTGGGGCTCCAAAGAGACCCAGTACTTC
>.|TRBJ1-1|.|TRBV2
CASRTRQNTEAFF
TGTGCCAGCAGAACCAGACAGAACACTGAAGCTTTCTTT
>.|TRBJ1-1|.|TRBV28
CASSLPGLAWNTEAFF
TGTGCCAGCAGCCTACCGGGACTTGCTTGGAACACTGAAGCTTTCTTT
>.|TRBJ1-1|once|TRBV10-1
CASSFSNTEAFF
TGCGCCAGCAGTTTTTCGAACACTGAAGCTTTCTTT
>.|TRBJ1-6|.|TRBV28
CASSSVNNSPLHF
TGTGCCAGCAGTTCGGTGAATAATTCACCCCTCCACTTT
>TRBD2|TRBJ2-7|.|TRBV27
CASRLYPAGEIYEQYF
TGTGCCAGCAGATTGTACCCCGCGGGAGAGATCTACGAGCAGTACTTC